This T cell receptor (beta chain) was obtained from a study of response to subunit inactivated influenza vaccine. TCRdb analysed the RT-PCR reads with MiXCR anew, one entry per CDR3 protein. The sample includes over 150,000 distinct CDR3 sequences, 9.2% of them seen just once. CDR3 length: 16 residues. The V segment lost 0 bases and the J segment 7 bases; nucleotides outside the gene matches: 4. In germline, CDR1 is LGHDT, CDR2 YNNKEL (reference sequence). In this sample, this clonotype turned up many times. This sequence joins TRBV3-1 and TRBJ2-5; TRBD2 matches 14 bases. The origin of this receptor is a man aged 45-65 years who received an inactivated influenza vaccine. The material was non-naive T cells sorted from PBMCs, obtained on the day of vaccination. The CDR3 protein is CASSQDSGLAGGTQYF. The CDR3 DNA reads TGTGCCAGCAGCCAAGATTCCGGACTAGCGGGAGGGACCCAGTACTTC.